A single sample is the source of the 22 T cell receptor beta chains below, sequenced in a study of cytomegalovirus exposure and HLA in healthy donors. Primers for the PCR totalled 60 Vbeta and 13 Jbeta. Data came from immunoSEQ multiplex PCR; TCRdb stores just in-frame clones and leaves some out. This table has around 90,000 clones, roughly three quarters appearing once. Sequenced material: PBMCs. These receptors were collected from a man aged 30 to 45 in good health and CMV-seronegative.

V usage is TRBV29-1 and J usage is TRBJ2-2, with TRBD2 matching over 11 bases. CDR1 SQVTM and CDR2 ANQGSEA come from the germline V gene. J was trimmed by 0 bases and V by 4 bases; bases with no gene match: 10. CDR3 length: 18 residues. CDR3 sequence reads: CSVGLAGLEPANTGELFF. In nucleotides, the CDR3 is TGCAGCGTTGGACTAGCGGGGTTAGAGCCCGCGAACACCGGGGAGCTGTTTTTT.

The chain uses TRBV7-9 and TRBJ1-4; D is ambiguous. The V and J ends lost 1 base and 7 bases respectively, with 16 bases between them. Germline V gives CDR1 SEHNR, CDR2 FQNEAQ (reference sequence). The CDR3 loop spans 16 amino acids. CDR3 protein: CASSLGSGLAGEKLFF. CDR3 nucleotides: TGTGCCAGCAGCTTAGGTTCCGGTCTGGCGGGTGAAAAACTGTTTTTT.

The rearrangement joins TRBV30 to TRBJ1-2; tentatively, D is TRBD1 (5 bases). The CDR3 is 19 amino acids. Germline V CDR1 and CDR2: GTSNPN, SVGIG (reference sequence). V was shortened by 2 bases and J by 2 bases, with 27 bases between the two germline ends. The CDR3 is CAWSPTTLPGWGGNYGYTF. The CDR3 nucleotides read TGTGCCTGGAGTCCTACTACCCTCCCCGGTTGGGGGGGGAACTATGGCTACACCTTC.

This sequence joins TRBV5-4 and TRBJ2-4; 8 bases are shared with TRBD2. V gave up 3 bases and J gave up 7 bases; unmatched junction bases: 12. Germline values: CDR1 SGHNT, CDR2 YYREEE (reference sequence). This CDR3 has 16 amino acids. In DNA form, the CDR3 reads TGTGCCAGCAGCTCTATGACCGGGGGGGCTGGGAACATTCAGTACTTC. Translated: CASSSMTGGAGNIQYF.

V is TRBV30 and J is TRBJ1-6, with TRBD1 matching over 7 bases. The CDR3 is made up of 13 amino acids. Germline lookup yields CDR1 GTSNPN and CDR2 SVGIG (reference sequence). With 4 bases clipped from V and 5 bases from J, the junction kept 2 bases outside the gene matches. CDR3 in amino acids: CAWTQGDNSPLHF. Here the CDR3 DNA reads TGTGCCTGGACCCAGGGGGATAATTCACCCCTCCACTTT.

CDR3 coding DNA: TGTGCCTGGAGTGTACACAGCCCTCGAGGGGCTTTCTTT. It is translated as CAWSVHSPRGAFF. V gene TRBV30 combines with J gene TRBJ1-1; D not certain. V lost 0 bases and J lost 11, with 16 bases in between. Germline V gene data show CDR1 as GTSNPN and CDR2 as SVGIG (reference sequence). This CDR3 contains 13 residues.

The CDR3 spells CASSLAGDIHEQFF. The CDR3 bases are TGCGCCAGCAGCTTGGCCGGGGACATTCATGAGCAGTTCTTC. This rearrangement joins TRBV5-1 to TRBJ2-1; possibly TRBD1 for D (6 bases). Germline CDR1 reads SGHRS; CDR2 reads YFSETQ. The CDR3 is 14 amino acids. Deletions cut 0 bases from V and 8 bases from J, with 12 bases between.

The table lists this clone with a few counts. The CDR3 DNA follows: TGTGCCAGCAGTGAATCCCTGGGCAACACTGAAGCTTTCTTT. Translating gives CASSESLGNTEAFF. The chain is built from TRBV25-1 and TRBJ1-1, with unresolved D. V was pared by 1 base and J by 2 bases, with 8 bases between. The CDR3 contains 14 residues. Germline CDR1 is MGHDK and CDR2 is SYGVNS.

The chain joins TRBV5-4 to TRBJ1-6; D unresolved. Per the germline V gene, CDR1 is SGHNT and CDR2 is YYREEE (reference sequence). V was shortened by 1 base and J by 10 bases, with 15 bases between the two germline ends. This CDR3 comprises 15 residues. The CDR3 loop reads CASSLTRVSRSPLHF. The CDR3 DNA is TGTGCCAGCAGCTTGACGAGGGTGTCACGATCACCCCTCCACTTT.

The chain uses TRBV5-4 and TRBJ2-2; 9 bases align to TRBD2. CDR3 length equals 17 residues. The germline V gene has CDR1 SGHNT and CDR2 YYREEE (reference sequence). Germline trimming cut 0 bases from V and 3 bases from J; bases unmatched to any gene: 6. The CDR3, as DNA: TGTGCCAGCAGCTTGGAGGTGCAGCGGGGGGACACCGGGGAGCTGTTTTTT. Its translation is CASSLEVQRGDTGELFF.

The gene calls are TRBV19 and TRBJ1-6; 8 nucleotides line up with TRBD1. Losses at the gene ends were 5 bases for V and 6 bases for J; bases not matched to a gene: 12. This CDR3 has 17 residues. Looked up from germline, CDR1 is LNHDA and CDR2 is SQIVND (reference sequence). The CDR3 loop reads CASSYSGTGNRNSPLHF. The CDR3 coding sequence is TGTGCCAGTAGTTATTCCGGGACAGGTAATCGTAATTCACCCCTCCACTTT.

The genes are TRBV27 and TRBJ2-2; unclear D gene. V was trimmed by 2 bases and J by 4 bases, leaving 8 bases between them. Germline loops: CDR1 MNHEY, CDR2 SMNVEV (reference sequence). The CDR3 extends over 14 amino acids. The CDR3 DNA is TGTGCCAGCAGTTTAGGGCCAACCACCGGGGAGCTGTTTTTT. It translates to CASSLGPTTGELFF.

The CDR3, as DNA: TGTGCCAGCAGCTGGACGGTCGGGGGTCCGTCCTACGAGCAGTACTTC. This codes for CASSWTVGGPSYEQYF. The V gene is TRBV5-6, the J gene TRBJ2-7, with D perhaps matching TRBD2 (6 bases). Germline lookup yields CDR1 SGHDT and CDR2 YYEEEE. This CDR3 is 16 amino acids long. The V gene lost 3 bases and the J gene lost 1 base, with 17 bases spanning the gap.

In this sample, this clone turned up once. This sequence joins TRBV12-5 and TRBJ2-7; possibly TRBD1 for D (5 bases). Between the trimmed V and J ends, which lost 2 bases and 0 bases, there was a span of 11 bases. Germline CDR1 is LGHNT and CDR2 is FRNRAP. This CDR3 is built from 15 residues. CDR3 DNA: TGTGCTAGTGGTTTGCCACAGGTGAGCTCCTACGAGCAGTACTTC. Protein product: CASGLPQVSSYEQYF. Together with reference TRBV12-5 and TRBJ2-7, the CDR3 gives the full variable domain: DARVTQTPRHKVTEMGQEVTMRCQPILGHNTVFWYRQTMMQGLELLAYFRNRAPLDDSGMPKDRFSAEMPDATLATLKIQPSEPRDSAVYFCASGLPQVSSYEQYFGPGTRLTVT.

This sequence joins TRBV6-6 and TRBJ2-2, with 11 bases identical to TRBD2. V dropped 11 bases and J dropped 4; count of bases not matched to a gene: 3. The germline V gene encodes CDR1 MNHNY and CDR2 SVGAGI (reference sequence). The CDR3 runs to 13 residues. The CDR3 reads CAGSGGATGELFF. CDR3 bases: TGTGCCGGTAGCGGGGGGGCCACCGGGGAGCTGTTTTTT.

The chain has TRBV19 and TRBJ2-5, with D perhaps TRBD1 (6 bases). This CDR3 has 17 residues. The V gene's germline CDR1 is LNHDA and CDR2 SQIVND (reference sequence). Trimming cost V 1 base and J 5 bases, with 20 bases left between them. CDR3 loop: CASSIGATGTWGETQYF. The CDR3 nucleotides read TGTGCCAGTAGTATAGGGGCGACAGGTACTTGGGGGGAGACCCAGTACTTC.

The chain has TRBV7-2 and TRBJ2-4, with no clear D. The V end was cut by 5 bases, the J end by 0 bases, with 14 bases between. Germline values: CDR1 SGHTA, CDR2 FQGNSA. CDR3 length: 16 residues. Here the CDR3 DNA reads TGTGCCAGCAGCGACGAGGCAGTGCTAGCCAAAAACATTCAGTACTTC. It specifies CASSDEAVLAKNIQYF.

The CDR3 is CASSDETGGPRYEQYF. Written as DNA, the CDR3 is TGTGCCAGCAGTGATGAGACAGGGGGACCCCGCTACGAGCAGTACTTC. This chain links TRBV2 with TRBJ2-7; 9 bases are a match to TRBD1. After removal of 3 bases from V and 3 bases from J, the junction contained 9 bases not matched to a gene. This CDR3 is 16 amino acids long. In germline, CDR1 is SNHLY, CDR2 FYNNEI.

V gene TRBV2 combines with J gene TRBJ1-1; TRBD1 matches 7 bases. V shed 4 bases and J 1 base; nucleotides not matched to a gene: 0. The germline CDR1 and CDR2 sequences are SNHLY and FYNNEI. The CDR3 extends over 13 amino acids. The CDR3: CASSGQGNTEAFF. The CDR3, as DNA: TGTGCCAGCAGTGGACAGGGGAACACTGAAGCTTTCTTT.

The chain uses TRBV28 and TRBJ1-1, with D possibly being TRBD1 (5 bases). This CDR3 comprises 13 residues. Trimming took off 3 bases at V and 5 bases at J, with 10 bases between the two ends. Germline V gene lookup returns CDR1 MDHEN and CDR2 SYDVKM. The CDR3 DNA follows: TGTGCCAGCAGTTTGGGGGGGAAGACTGAAGCTTTCTTT. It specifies CASSLGGKTEAFF.

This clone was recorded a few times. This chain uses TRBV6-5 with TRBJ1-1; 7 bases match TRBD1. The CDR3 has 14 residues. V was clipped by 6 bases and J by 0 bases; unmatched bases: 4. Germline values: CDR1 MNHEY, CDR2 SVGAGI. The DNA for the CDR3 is TGTGCCAGCAGGAAACAGGGGATGAACACTGAAGCTTTCTTT. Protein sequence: CASRKQGMNTEAFF.

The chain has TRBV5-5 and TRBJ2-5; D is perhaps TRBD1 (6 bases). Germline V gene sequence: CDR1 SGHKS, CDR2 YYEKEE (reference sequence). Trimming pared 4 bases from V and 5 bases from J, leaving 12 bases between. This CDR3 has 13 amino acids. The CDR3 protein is CASSRQVSETQYF. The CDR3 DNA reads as TGTGCCAGCAGCCGACAGGTTTCGGAGACCCAGTACTTC.